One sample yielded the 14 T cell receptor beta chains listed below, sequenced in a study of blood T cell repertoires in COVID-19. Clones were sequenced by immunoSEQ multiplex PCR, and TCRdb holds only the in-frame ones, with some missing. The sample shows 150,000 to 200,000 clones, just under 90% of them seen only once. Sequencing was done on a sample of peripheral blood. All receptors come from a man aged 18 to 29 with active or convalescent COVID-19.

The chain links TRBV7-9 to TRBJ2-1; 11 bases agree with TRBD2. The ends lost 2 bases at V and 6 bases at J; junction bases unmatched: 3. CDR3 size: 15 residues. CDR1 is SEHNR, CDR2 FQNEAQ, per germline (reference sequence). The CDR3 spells CASSLQGTSGNEQFF. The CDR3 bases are TGTGCCAGCAGCTTACAGGGGACTAGCGGCAATGAGCAGTTCTTC.

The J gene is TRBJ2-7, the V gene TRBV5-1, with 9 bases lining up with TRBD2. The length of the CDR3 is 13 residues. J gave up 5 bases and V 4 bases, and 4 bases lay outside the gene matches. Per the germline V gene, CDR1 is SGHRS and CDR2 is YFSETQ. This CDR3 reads CASSLGLANEQYF. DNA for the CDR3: TGCGCCAGCAGCCTTGGACTAGCGAACGAGCAGTACTTC.

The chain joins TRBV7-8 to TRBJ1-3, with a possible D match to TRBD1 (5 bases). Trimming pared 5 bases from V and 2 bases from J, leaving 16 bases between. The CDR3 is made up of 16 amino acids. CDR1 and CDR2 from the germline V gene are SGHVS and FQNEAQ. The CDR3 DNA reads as TGTGCCAGCAGCCGGGGGGGTATTAAGGCTGGAAACACCATATATTTT. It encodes CASSRGGIKAGNTIYF.

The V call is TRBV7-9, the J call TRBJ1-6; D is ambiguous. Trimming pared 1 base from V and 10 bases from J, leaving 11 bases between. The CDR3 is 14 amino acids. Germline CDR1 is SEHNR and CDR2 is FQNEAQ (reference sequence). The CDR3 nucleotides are TGTGCCAGCAGCTTAGTGGAGGGAATGTCACCCCTCCACTTT. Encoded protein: CASSLVEGMSPLHF.

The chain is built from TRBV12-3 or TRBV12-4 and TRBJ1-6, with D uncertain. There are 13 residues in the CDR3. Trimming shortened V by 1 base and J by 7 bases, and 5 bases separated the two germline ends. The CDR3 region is CASSLGGNSPLHF. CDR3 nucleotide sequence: TGTGCCAGCAGTTTAGGCGGGAATTCACCCCTCCACTTT.

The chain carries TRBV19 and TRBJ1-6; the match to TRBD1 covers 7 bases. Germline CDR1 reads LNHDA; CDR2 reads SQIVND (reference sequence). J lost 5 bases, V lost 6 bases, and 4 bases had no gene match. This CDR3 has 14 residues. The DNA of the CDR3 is TGTGCCAGTAGCCGGGACAGTCATAATTCACCCCTCCACTTT. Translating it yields CASSRDSHNSPLHF.

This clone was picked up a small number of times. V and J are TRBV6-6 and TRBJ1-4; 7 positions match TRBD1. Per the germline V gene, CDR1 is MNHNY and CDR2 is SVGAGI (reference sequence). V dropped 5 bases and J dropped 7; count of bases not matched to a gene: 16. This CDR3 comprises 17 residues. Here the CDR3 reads CASSPLMTGQLSEKLFF. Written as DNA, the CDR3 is TGTGCCAGCAGTCCTCTGATGACAGGGCAGTTGAGTGAAAAACTGTTTTTT.

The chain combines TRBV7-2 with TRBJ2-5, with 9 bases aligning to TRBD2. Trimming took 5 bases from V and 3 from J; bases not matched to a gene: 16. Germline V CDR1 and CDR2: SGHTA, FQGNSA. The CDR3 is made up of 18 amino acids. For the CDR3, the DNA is TGTGCCAGCAGCGCCTCCGAGCGGCTAGCGGGGCGAAAAGAGACCCAGTACTTC. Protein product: CASSASERLAGRKETQYF.

The CDR3: CASSPRDRSSYNSPLHF. As DNA, the CDR3 is TGTGCCAGCAGTCCCCGGGACAGGAGCTCCTATAATTCACCCCTCCACTTT. The chain carries TRBV6-6 and TRBJ1-6; 8 positions match TRBD1. This CDR3 region has 17 residues. V gave up 5 bases and J gave up 0 bases; unmatched junction bases: 6. CDR1 is MNHNY, CDR2 SVGAGI, per germline (reference sequence).

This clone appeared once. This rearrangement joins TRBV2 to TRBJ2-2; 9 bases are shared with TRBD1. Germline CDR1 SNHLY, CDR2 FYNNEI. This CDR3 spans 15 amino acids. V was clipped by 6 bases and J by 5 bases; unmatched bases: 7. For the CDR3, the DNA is TGTGCCAGCAGCGGGACAGGGATGTGGACCGGGGAGCTGTTTTTT. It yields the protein CASSGTGMWTGELFF. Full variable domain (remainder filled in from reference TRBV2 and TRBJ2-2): EPEVTQTPSHQVTQMGQEVILRCVPISNHLYFYWYRQILGQKVEFLVSFYNNEISEKSEIFDDQFSVERPDGSNFTLKIRSTKLEDSAMYFCASSGTGMWTGELFFGEGSRLTVL.

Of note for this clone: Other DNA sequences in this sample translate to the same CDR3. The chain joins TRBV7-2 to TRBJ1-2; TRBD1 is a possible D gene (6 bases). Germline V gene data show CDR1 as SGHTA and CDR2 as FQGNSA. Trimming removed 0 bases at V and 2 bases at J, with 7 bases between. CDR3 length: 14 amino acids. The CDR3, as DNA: TGTGCCAGCAGCTTAGCGCAGGGGAACTATGGCTACACCTTC. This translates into CASSLAQGNYGYTF. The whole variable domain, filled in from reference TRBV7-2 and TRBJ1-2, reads GAGVSQSPSNKVTEKGKDVELRCDPISGHTALYWYRQSLGQGLEFLIYFQGNSAPDKSGLPSDRFSAERTGGSVSTLTIQRTQQEDSAVYLCASSLAQGNYGYTFGSGTRLTVV.

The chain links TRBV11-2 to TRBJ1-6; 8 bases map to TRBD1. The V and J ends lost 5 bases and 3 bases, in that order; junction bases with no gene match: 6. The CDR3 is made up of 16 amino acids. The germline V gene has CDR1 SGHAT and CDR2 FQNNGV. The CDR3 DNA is TGTGCCAGCAGCCTCGACAGGGGATTCTATAATTCACCCCTCCACTTT. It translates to CASSLDRGFYNSPLHF.

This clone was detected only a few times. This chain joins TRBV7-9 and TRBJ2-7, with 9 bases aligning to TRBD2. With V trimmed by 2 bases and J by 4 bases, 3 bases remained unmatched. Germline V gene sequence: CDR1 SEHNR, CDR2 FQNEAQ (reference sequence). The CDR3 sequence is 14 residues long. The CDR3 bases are TGTGCCAGCAGCTTACTGCGGGAGGGATACGAGCAGTACTTC. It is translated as CASSLLREGYEQYF.

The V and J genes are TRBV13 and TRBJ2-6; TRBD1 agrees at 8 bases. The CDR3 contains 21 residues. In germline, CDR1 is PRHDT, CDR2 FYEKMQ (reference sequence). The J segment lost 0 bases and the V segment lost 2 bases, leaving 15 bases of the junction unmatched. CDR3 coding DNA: TGTGCCAGCAGCTTACCCTCTCAGGACAGGGCTCGTCTCTCTGGGGCCAACGTCCTGACTTTC. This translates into CASSLPSQDRARLSGANVLTF.